These 2 T cell receptor beta chains share one sample of origin, sequenced in a study of blood T cell repertoires in COVID-19 (dated by TCRdb to about 2020). Library prep was done by the immunoSEQ multiplex PCR assay. TCRdb limited this immuneACCESS table to in-frame rearrangements with V and J called. A share of clones is missing; checked studies link under half to unresolved V genes, and the rest is unexplained. This sample lists approximately 150,000 clones; around 79% were detected once. Under 10% of the sample is held by the ten biggest clonotypes. The specimen was peripheral blood. The receptors were gathered from a man in his fifties with active or convalescent COVID-19.

The CDR3 DNA reads as TGTGCCAGCACTTCGACAGGAAGGGGCCTAACTGGGGCCAACGTCCTGACTTTC. It yields the protein CASTSTGRGLTGANVLTF. This chain links TRBV19 with TRBJ2-6; D is possibly TRBD1 (6 bases). Trimming cost V 9 bases and J 2 bases, with 23 bases left between them. CDR3 length: 18 amino acids. CDR1 and CDR2 from the germline V gene are LNHDA and SQIVND (reference sequence).

This chain uses TRBV7-9 with TRBJ2-7; TRBD1 matches at 11 bases. V dropped 6 bases and J dropped 5; count of bases not matched to a gene: 9. This CDR3 comprises 15 residues. Germline CDR1 is SEHNR and CDR2 is FQNEAQ (reference sequence). The CDR3 sequence: CASSKRTGGPDEQYF. The CDR3 DNA reads as TGTGCCAGCAGTAAAAGGACAGGGGGCCCGGACGAGCAGTACTTC.